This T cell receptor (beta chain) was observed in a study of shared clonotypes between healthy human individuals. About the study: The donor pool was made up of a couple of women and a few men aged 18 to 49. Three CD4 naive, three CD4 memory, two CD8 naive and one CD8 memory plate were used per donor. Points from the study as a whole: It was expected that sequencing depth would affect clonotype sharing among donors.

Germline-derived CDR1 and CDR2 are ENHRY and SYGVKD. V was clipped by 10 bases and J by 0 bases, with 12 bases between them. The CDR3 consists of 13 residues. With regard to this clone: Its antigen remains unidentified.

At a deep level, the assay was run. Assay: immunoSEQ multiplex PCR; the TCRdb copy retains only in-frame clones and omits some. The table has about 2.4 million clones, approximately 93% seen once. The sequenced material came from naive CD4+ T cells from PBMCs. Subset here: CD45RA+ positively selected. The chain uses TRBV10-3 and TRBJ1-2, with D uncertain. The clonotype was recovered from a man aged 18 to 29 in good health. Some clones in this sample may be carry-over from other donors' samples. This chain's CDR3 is CASLNSTNYGYTF. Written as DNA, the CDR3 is TGTGCCAGCCTCAACAGCACTAACTATGGCTACACCTTC.